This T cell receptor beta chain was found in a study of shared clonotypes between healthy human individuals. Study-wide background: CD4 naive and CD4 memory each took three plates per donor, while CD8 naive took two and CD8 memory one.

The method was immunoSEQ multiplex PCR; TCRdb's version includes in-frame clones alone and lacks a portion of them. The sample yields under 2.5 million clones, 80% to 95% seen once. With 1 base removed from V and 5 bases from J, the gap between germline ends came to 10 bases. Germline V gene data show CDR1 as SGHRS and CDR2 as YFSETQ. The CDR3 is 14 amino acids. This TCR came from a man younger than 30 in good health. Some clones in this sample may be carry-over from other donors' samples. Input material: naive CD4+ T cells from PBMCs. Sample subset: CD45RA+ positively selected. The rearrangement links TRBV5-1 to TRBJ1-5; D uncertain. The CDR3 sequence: CASSLRSGDQPQHF. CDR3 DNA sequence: TGCGCCAGCAGCTTGCGATCGGGCGATCAGCCCCAGCATTTT.